This T cell receptor beta chain comes out of a study of T cells in Graves' hyperthyroidism and ophthalmopathy. The germline V gene has CDR1 MNHEY and CDR2 SMNVEV (reference sequence). The CDR3 is 14 residues long. V lost 8 bases, J lost 6 bases, and 19 bases lay in between. Amplification of TCR beta CDR3 regions used RNA as the template. An initial round of RT-PCR targeting the TCR CDR3 relied on the HTBI primer set. From the multiplex PCR reads, TCRdb called clonotypes with MiXCR, one entry per CDR3 protein. Here the sample spans hundreds of thousands of distinct CDR3 sequences, around 22% being singletons. This clonotype was recorded many times.

The V call is TRBV27, the J call TRBJ1-1; D perhaps matches TRBD1 (6 bases). This clonotype originated in a woman younger than 45 with Graves' ophthalmopathy. The sample consisted of blood. The CDR3 DNA reads as TGTGCCAGCGGAAGGACAGCCACCTTCGCTGAAGCTTTCTTT. The encoded protein is CASGRTATFAEAFF.